The TCR beta chain described here comes from a study of OX40 agonist ivuxolimab in advanced cancers. Study overall: An anti-OX40 (CD134) antibody with agonistic activity, ivuxolimab, was administered to patients. The dose-escalation cohort had hepatocellular carcinoma, melanoma, renal cell or head and neck cancer. Males comprised about 84% of the group, whose mean age was approximately 60 years (range 23 to 79).

Trimming stripped 3 bases from V and 10 bases from J, with 11 bases between. Per germline, CDR1 SGHNT and CDR2 YYREEE (reference sequence). CDR3 length: 13 amino acids. As to this clone: Its antigen is not identified.

The table came from immunoSEQ multiplex PCR; TCRdb's copy has only in-frame clones and leaves some out. The table shows approximately 80,000 clones, with 90% to 95% occurring only once. Regarding the study as a whole: CD4+ T cells averaged fewer expanded clones than CD8+ T cells.

The sequenced sample was CD4+ or CD8+ T cells sorted from blood, obtained in a trial of the OX40 agonist ivuxolimab. The clonotype originates from an adult with an advanced solid tumor such as melanoma, head and neck, liver or kidney cancer. The chain uses TRBV5-4 and TRBJ1-6; D remains ambiguous. CDR3 protein: CASSSPGTSPLHF. Here the CDR3 DNA reads TGTGCCAGCAGCTCCCCGGGAACCTCACCCCTCCACTTT. The variable domain in full, with the rest retrieved from reference TRBV5-4 and TRBJ1-6, is ETGVTQSPTHLIKTRGQQVTLRCSSQSGHNTVSWYQQALGQGPQFIFQYYREEENGRGNFPPRFSGLQFPNYSSELNVNALELDDSALYLCASSSPGTSPLHFGNGTRLTVT.